Sequencing of this T cell receptor (beta chain) was carried out in a study of multiple sclerosis patients with progressive multifocal leukoencephalopathy. Findings of the study overall: Before and during natalizumab, the clones expanded at PML already existed.

As for time point: before natalizumab initiation. All PML patients were female, and all patients had earlier interferon beta. On this clone itself: The target antigen is unknown.

Assay: immunoSEQ multiplex PCR; the TCRdb copy retains only in-frame clones and omits some. The sample lists roughly 30,000 clones; about nine tenths were seen once. CDR1 and CDR2 from the germline V gene are SGHTA and FQGNSA. The CDR3 spans 15 residues. The V gene lost 4 bases and the J gene lost 0 bases, with 10 bases spanning the gap. The gene calls are TRBV7-2 and TRBJ1-5, with D maybe TRBD1 (5 bases). Sequenced material: PBMCs. The clonotype comes from a human donor with multiple sclerosis. This chain's CDR3 is CASSWGRYSNQPQHF. DNA of the CDR3: TGTGCCAGCAGCTGGGGACGGTATAGCAATCAGCCCCAGCATTTT.